This T cell receptor beta chain was captured in a study of shared clonotypes between healthy human individuals. Profiled with immunoSEQ multiplex PCR; TCRdb holds only in-frame clones, not every one. The sample has 2 million to 2.5 million clones, 90% to 97% seen once; the top ten hold 0.1% to 0.15%. This CDR3 region has 15 residues. Germline V gives CDR1 LNHDA, CDR2 SQIVND (reference sequence). J lost 4 bases, V lost 5 bases, and 9 bases had no gene match. A split of CD4+ cells into CD45RA+ naive and CD45RA-negative memory subsets was performed. The chain has TRBV19 and TRBJ2-7; 9 bases are a match to TRBD1. This TCR derives from a man younger than 35 in good health. The source material was naive CD4+ T cells sorted from blood. Subset given: CD45RA+ positively selected. The CDR3 loop is CASSPRDRAGYEQYF. CDR3 DNA sequence: TGTGCCAGTAGTCCCCGGGACAGGGCGGGTTACGAGCAGTACTTC.